A single count supports the clone carrying this T cell receptor (beta chain). Germline assignment: CDR1 WSHSY and CDR2 SAAADI. The CDR3 contains 13 residues. V was clipped by 5 bases and J by 4 bases; unmatched bases: 3. The source of the sample is a study of graft-versus-host responses after intestinal transplantation. Clones were read by immunoSEQ multiplex PCR, and TCRdb kept only the in-frame ones, dropping some. The sample includes roughly 56,000 clones, about 93% of them seen just once. V and J are TRBV10-2 and TRBJ2-7; TRBD1 matches 9 bases. The sample consisted of PBMCs, taken roughly 120 days after intestinal transplantation. The source is a human patient who received an intestinal transplant, so some T cells may come from the graft donor. The CDR3 reads CASSRQGGYEQYF. The CDR3, as DNA: TGCGCCAGCAGTCGACAGGGGGGTTACGAGCAGTACTTC.